Ten or more counts support the clone carrying this T cell receptor beta chain. Antigen: not known. Expressed TCRB transcripts were sequenced after all isolated RNA was converted to cDNA. The data were produced by immunoSEQ multiplex PCR, yet TCRdb's version contains in-frame clones alone and is incomplete. The sample yields under 250,000 clones, about 25% seen once. This record belongs to a study of beta chain features in type 1 diabetes. Study-wide results and limits: There were fewer insertions and more deletions at the VDJ junctions of type 1 diabetes patients. Resolution of whether HLA type affects TCRB rearrangement was not achieved here. High-TCR-expressing cells could be over-represented by cDNA sequencing.

This CDR3 has 14 amino acids. Germline lookup yields CDR1 MNHEY and CDR2 SVGAGI. The junction had 3 bases not matched to a gene; V was cut back by 6 bases and J by 2 bases. This receptor was obtained from a man aged 25-45 years in good health. Specimen: central memory CD4+ T cells from blood. This sequence joins TRBV6-5 and TRBJ1-5; the match to TRBD1 covers 8 bases. The CDR3: CASRKDRGNQPQHF. The CDR3 coding sequence is TGTGCCAGCAGGAAGGACAGGGGCAATCAGCCCCAGCATTTT.